The subject of this entry is one T cell receptor beta chain. V gave up 6 bases and J gave up 1 base, with 9 bases separating them. CDR3 length equals 14 residues. Germline V gene data show CDR1 as MDHEN and CDR2 as SYDVKM. These data are taken from a study of cytomegalovirus exposure and HLA in healthy donors. The PCR employed 60 Vbeta primers together with 13 Jbeta primers. Only in-frame clones appear in the TCRdb table, and some are missing; sequencing was by immunoSEQ multiplex PCR. The top ten hold around 3.3% of the sample, which has tens of thousands of clones, about 80% seen once. The chain has TRBV28 and TRBJ2-2; no firm D call. This sequence originates from a man aged 18 to 30 in good health and CMV-seronegative. Sequenced: PBMCs. CDR3 DNA: TGTGCCAGCAGCTCCGACATGAACACCGGGGAGCTGTTTTTT. It is translated as CASSSDMNTGELFF.